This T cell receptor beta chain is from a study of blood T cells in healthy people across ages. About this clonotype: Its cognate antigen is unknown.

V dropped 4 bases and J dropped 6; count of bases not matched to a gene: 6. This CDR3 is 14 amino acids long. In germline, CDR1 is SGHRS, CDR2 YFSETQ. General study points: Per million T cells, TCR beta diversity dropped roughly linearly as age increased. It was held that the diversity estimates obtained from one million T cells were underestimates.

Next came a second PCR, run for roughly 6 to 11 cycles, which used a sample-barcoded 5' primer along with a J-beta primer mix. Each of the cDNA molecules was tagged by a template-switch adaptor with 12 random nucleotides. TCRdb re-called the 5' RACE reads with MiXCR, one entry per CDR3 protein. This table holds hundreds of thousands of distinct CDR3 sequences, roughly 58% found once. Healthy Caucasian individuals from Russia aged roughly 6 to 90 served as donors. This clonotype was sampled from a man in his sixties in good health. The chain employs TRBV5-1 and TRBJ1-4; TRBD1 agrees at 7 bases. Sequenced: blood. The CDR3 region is CASSTGQADEKLFF. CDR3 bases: TGCGCCAGCAGCACCGGACAGGCGGATGAAAAACTGTTTTTT.